These T cell receptor beta chains were read from a single sample in a study of T-cell memory formation after mild COVID-19. TCRdb passed the 5' RACE reads through MiXCR, listing each CDR3 protein once. This sample carries about 560,000 distinct CDR3 sequences, 17% of them seen once, and the ten largest clones take around 8.1%. The sequenced sample was PBMCs or a T cell subset sorted from them (not recorded which). These TCRs come from an adult woman who had mild COVID-19 (a few samples of this study predate the infection). Cell type and time point are not known. Each CDR3 is given with its conserved first and last residue. The D gene is left open where the match is weak. The listing skips clone size in some rows; elsewhere it reads once, few, many or a size class.

TRBD2,TRBV7-6,-,TRBJ2-1,TGTGCCAGCAGCTTAGTCGAGGCGGGAGGCTTCAATGAGCAGTTCTTC,CASSLVEAGGFNEQFF
-,TRBV2,-,TRBJ1-2,TGTGCCAGCAGTGAAAGCTCTATATCTCGACTTTATGGCTACACCTTC,CASSESSISRLYGYTF
-,TRBV15,few,TRBJ1-4,TGTGCCACCGAGGGTCTTAATGAAAAACTGTTTTTT,CATEGLNEKLFF
-,TRBV25-1,-,TRBJ1-4,TGTGCCAGCAGTGGAAAAGGGGCGACTAATGAAAAACTGTTTTTT,CASSGKGATNEKLFF
TRBD2,TRBV12-3/TRBV12-4,few,TRBJ2-2,TGTGCCAGCAGCCTACTAGCGGGGGAAATACCGGACACCGGGGAGCTGTTTTTT,CASSLLAGEIPDTGELFF
TRBD2,TRBV13,-,TRBJ2-3,TGTGCCAGCAGCCCAAGGACTAGCGTCGGCACAGATACGCAGTATTTT,CASSPRTSVGTDTQYF
-,TRBV5-5,-,TRBJ2-1,TGTGCCAGCAGCTTGGCCGGCCTAGGGGGGACTCCGTACAATGAGCAGTTCTTC,CASSLAGLGGTPYNEQFF
-,TRBV7-2,-,TRBJ2-1,TGTGCCAGCACCCCCGACAGGACCCTTTACAATGAGCAGTTCTTC,CASTPDRTLYNEQFF
-,TRBV4-3,-,TRBJ2-7,TGCGCCAGCAGCCAAGTAAGCCTAGCGCGTCCCTACGAGCAGTACTTC,CASSQVSLARPYEQYF
-,TRBV7-2,few,TRBJ2-3,TGTGCCAGCGCGTCGTTCGAGAACTCTCACACAGATACGCAGTATTTT,CASASFENSHTDTQYF
TRBD1,TRBV6-5,-,TRBJ1-1,TGTGCCAGCACTTGGGACAGGGGATTGAACACTGAAGCTTTCTTT,CASTWDRGLNTEAFF
-,TRBV9,few,TRBJ2-3,TGTGCCAGCAGCGTTCAGGGATGGAGCACAGATACGCAGTATTTT,CASSVQGWSTDTQYF
-,TRBV12-3/TRBV12-4,few,TRBJ2-7,TGTGCCAGCAGCCCCTCCCCAGGTTATTCAACCTACGAGCAGTACTTC,CASSPSPGYSTYEQYF
TRBD2,TRBV4-2,many,TRBJ2-7,TGTGCCAGCAGCCCACGAGCGGGAGGACCCTACGAGCAGTACTTC,CASSPRAGGPYEQYF
-,TRBV20-1,-,TRBJ1-1,TGCAGTGCTAGAGATTTCCTGAATACTGAAGCTTTCTTT,CSARDFLNTEAFF
TRBD2,TRBV27,few,TRBJ2-1,TGTGCCAGCAGGGCGGGAGGATTCTACAATGAGCAGTTCTTC,CASRAGGFYNEQFF
-,TRBV15,few,TRBJ2-7,TGTGCCACCAGCAGCTCTCGGGGCGAGCAGTACTTC,CATSSSRGEQYF
TRBD2,TRBV9,-,TRBJ2-5,TGTGCCAGCAGCGTTGCGGGACTACAGACCCAGTACTTC,CASSVAGLQTQYF
-,TRBV9,once,TRBJ2-3,TGTGCCAGCAGCGTAGTCCAAGGAGATACGCAGTATTTT,CASSVVQGDTQYF
-,TRBV19,-,TRBJ2-2,TGTGCCAGTAGTATTTCTCGGAACACCGGGGAGCTGTTTTTT,CASSISRNTGELFF
-,TRBV29-1,few,TRBJ2-3,TGCAGCGTGCCGGAGGAGGTTAGCACAGATACGCAGTATTTT,CSVPEEVSTDTQYF
-,TRBV12-3/TRBV12-4,few,TRBJ2-7,TGTGCCAGCAGTCGGACCTCCCGAGAGCAGTACTTC,CASSRTSREQYF
-,TRBV29-1,-,TRBJ2-5,TGCAGCGTTGTCTACACCGTCCAAGAGACCCAGTACTTC,CSVVYTVQETQYF
-,TRBV6-5,few,TRBJ2-3,TGTGCCAGCAGTTACTCTATCCAAAGCCGCACAGATACGCAGTATTTT,CASSYSIQSRTDTQYF
TRBD1,TRBV12-3/TRBV12-4,many,TRBJ1-4,TGTGCCAGCAGCCTAGGGGACAGGGGGCGCGAAAAACTGTTTTTT,CASSLGDRGREKLFF
TRBD1,TRBV29-1,-,TRBJ2-7,TGCAGCGCCCTCGTACAGGGGCGCGCCTCCGAGCAGTACTTC,CSALVQGRASEQYF